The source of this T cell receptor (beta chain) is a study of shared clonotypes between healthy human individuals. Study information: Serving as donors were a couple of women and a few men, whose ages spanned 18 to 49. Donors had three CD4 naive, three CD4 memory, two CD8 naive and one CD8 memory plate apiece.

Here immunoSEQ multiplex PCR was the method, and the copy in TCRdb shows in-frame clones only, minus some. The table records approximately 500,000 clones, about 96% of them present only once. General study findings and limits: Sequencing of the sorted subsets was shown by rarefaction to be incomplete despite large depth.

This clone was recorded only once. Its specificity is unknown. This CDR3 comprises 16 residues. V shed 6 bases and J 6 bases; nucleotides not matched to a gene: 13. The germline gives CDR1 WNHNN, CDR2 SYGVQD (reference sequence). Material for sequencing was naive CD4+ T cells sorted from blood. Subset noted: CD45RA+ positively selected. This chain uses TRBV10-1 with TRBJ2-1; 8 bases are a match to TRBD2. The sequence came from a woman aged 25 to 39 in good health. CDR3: CASSALGGAVVNEQFF. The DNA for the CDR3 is TGCGCCAGCAGCGCTCTCGGGGGGGCTGTCGTCAATGAGCAGTTCTTC.